The rows below give T cell receptor beta chains drawn from one sample of a study of T cell responses to AZD1222 COVID-19 vaccine. Libraries were prepared by immunoSEQ multiplex PCR; TCRdb keeps only in-frame clonotypes and omits some of them. The sample gives 95,000 to 150,000 clones, 85% to 90% of which show up once; approximately 3.4% is in the top ten. Here the sequenced sample was peripheral blood, taken on day 0 of AZD1222 vaccination. The receptors were sampled from an adult in good health. The CDR3 runs from the conserved cysteine through the conserved F or W. Each record gives: V gene, J gene, CDR3 protein.

>TRBV9|TRBJ2-3
CASSPLAGGPTDTQYF
>TRBV28|TRBJ2-7
CASSLYGEGEQYF
>TRBV7-7|TRBJ2-2
CASSLGLGTGELFF
>TRBV10-3|TRBJ1-2
CAISEWTGGNDGYTF
>TRBV5-4|TRBJ1-6
CASSAGTGVNSPLHF
>TRBV28|TRBJ2-7
CASSSAGTSGSRYEQYF
>TRBV7-2|TRBJ2-7
CASSLRQGAQEQYF
>TRBV7-8|TRBJ1-6
CASSLGIRSRIGHNSPLHF
>TRBV5-1|TRBJ1-2
CASSLGQGEGYTF
>TRBV4-3|TRBJ1-1
CASSQGPMNTEAFF
>TRBV7-2|TRBJ2-7
CASSLGGGPYEQYF
>TRBV3-1/TRBV3-2|TRBJ1-5
CASSLTATPRQPQHF
>TRBV29-1|TRBJ2-7
CSVGGLAGIYEQYF
>TRBV29-1|TRBJ2-7
CSVVGTYEQYF
>TRBV3-1/TRBV3-2|TRBJ2-2
CASSQVLNTGELFF
>TRBV11-2|TRBJ2-2
CASSLAGTLGTGELFF
>TRBV5-3|TRBJ2-1
CARSLLGLLLVEQFF
>TRBV5-8|TRBJ1-3
CASSPGQRRGNTIYF
>TRBV7-9|TRBJ2-2
CASSSRGSNTGELFF
>TRBV9|TRBJ2-2
CASSREGANTGELFF
>TRBV27|TRBJ2-2
CASRERGQGKGTGELFF
>TRBV7-3|TRBJ2-5
CASSPSLGSETQYF
>TRBV27|TRBJ2-7
CASSPSLLIEQYF
>TRBV18|TRBJ1-1
CASSQQGGTEAFF
>TRBV7-9|TRBJ1-2
CASSSSTYGYTF
>TRBV11-1|TRBJ2-7
CASSSSTGPYEQYF
>TRBV27|TRBJ2-3
CASSLGTAGDTQYF
>TRBV11-2|TRBJ2-5
CASSSGLAEGQETQYF
>TRBV19|TRBJ1-4
CASTQGREKLFF
>TRBV12-5|TRBJ2-1
CASGVWGSYNEQFF
>TRBV5-4|TRBJ2-1
CASRLDRGEYNEQFF
>TRBV9|TRBJ2-3
CASSVQGWEKSTDTQYF
>TRBV11-2|TRBJ2-7
CASSLGRGVDEQYF
>TRBV28|TRBJ1-5
CASSSTRQGAGNQPQHF
>TRBV7-2|TRBJ2-7
CASSLHSGSIEQYF
>TRBV3-1/TRBV3-2|TRBJ2-7
CASSQAGGQPYEQYF
>TRBV19|TRBJ1-5
CASSALRGQSNQPQHF
>TRBV10-3|TRBJ1-5
CAISEAVSNQPQHF
>TRBV6-2/TRBV6-3|TRBJ1-2
CASSYSNGYGYTF
>TRBV7-3|TRBJ1-1
CASSFTGENTEAFF
>TRBV9|TRBJ1-6
CASSVGRDPAHSPLHF
>TRBV3-1/TRBV3-2|TRBJ1-6
CASSQDRRAGGNSPLHF
>TRBV11-1|TRBJ2-3
CASSNRFTDTQYF
>TRBV19|TRBJ2-3
CASSSTGIGNTQYF
>TRBV7-2|TRBJ1-3
CASSLGNTIYF
>TRBV9|TRBJ1-3
CASSSYDYGNTIYF
>TRBV7-6|TRBJ2-1
CASSSTSGPSNEQFF
>TRBV6-1|TRBJ2-1
CASSDYRAGGSTNEQFF
>TRBV3-1/TRBV3-2|TRBJ2-2
CASSQATGTSGNTGELFF
>TRBV21-1|TRBJ1-1
CASSKEGGPWTEAFF
>TRBV4-2|TRBJ2-6
CASSQYSDGLNNVLTF
>TRBV2|TRBJ2-3
CATTGGVTQYF
>TRBV4-3|TRBJ2-3
CASSWDLGTTTDTQYF
>TRBV5-1|TRBJ2-7
CASSFGSSGSDGQYF
>TRBV4-3|TRBJ2-7
CASSQDYTLLSYEQYF
>TRBV19|TRBJ2-3
CASSIDLEGLAGAGDTQYF
>TRBV6-5|TRBJ1-1
CASSYSGSFNTEAFF